The T cell receptor (beta chain) under discussion was sequenced for a study of T cell repertoires in cytomegalovirus infection. Overall study: CMV epitopes that were recently identified and HLA-C-restricted were used alongside well-studied HLA-B-restricted ones. Based on public TCR beta signatures, there were indications of CMV infection and of a matching HLA type.

General study results and limits: Across the ex vivo response, the dominant clonotypes were HLA-C-restricted CMV-specific TCR beta clonotypes. Summed frequency of public TCR beta families distinguished CMV carriers with the relevant HLA.

The germline V gene encodes CDR1 SGHVS and CDR2 FNYEAQ. CDR3 size: 14 residues. The V end lost 8 bases, the J end lost 0 bases, and 11 bases lay between the germline ends. TCRdb reprocessed the reads with MiXCR, giving one entry per CDR3 protein. The sample lists about 310,000 distinct CDR3 sequences; around 25% were seen once. In regard to this clonotype: Its antigen remains unknown.

The V call is TRBV7-6, the J call TRBJ2-1; D may be TRBD2 (5 bases). This specimen consisted of cultured PBMCs, obtained from culture after CMV antigen stimulation. The TCR was taken from a human donor in good health (CMV status not recorded). Some clones in this sample may be carry-over from other donors' samples. The CDR3 nucleotides are TGTGCCAGCCGCTCAGCGGCCTCCTACAATGAGCAGTTCTTC. This gives the protein CASRSAASYNEQFF.